This T cell receptor beta chain originates from a study of shared clonotypes between healthy human individuals. Study-level results: Measured sharing among donors was expected to vary with sequencing depth.

The CDR3 is 17 amino acids. V was cut by 7 bases and J by 4 bases, with 25 bases left in between. Per the germline V gene, CDR1 is SEHNR and CDR2 is FQNEAQ (reference sequence). A note on this clone: As yet, its antigen is unknown.

This table comes from immunoSEQ multiplex PCR, and its TCRdb copy is limited to in-frame clones, with some not included. The repertoire holds 2,500,000 or so clones, with 93% as singletons. Sequencing was done on a sample of naive CD4+ T cells from PBMCs. Subset defined: CD45RA+ positively selected. This TCR was recovered from a man aged 18 to 30 in good health. Some clones in this sample may be carry-over from other donors' samples. The V call is TRBV7-9, the J call TRBJ1-1; D may be TRBD1 (6 bases). The CDR3 spells CASTPLPGAYPPTEAFF. CDR3 nucleotide sequence: TGTGCCAGCACCCCATTGCCAGGGGCCTACCCCCCCACTGAAGCTTTCTTT.